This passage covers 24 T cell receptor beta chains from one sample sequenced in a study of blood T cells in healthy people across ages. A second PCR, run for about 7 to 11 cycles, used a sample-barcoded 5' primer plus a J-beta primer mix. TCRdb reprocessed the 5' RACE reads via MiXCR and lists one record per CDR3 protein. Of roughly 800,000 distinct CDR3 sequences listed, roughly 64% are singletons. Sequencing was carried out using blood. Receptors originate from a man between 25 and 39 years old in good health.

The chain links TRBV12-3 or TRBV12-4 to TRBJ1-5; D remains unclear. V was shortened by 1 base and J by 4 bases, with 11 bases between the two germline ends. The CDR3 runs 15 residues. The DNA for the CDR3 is TGTGCCAGCAGTTTAGTGGCCTCGAGGAATCAGCCCCAGCATTTT. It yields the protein CASSLVASRNQPQHF.

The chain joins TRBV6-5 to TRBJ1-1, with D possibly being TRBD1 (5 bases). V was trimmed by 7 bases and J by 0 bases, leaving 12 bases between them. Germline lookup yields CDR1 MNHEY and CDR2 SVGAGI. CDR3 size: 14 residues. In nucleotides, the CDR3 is TGTGCCAGCAAAGTGACAGAAATGAACACTGAAGCTTTCTTT. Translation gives CASKVTEMNTEAFF.

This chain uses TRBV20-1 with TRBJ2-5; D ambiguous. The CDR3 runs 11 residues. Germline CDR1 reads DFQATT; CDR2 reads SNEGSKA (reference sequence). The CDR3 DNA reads TGCAGCGCTTGGTCGGCGCAGACCCAGTACTTC. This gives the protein CSAWSAQTQYF.

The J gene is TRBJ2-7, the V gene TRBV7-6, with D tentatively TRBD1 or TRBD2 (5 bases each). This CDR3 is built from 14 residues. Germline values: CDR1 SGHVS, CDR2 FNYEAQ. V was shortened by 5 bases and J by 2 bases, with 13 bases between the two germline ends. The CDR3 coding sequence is TGTGCCAGCAGCCCTTCTGAGGGGACCTACGAGCAGTACTTC. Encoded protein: CASSPSEGTYEQYF.

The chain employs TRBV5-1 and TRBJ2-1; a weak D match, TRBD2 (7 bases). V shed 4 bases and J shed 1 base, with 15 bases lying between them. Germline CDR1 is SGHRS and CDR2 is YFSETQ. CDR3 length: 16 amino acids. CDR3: CASSPEGGESYNEQFF. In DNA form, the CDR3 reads TGCGCCAGCAGCCCTGAGGGGGGGGAATCCTACAATGAGCAGTTCTTC.

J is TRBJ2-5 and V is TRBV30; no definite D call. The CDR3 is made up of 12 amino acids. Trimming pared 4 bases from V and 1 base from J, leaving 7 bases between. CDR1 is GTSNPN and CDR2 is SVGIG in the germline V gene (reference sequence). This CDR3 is CAWKSRQETQYF. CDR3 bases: TGTGCCTGGAAGTCCCGCCAAGAGACCCAGTACTTC.

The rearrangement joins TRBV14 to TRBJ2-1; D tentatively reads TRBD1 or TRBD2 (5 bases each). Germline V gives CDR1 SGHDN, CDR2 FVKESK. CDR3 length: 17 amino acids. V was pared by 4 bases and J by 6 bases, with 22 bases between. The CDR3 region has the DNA TGTGCCAGCAGCCCCATAGGGGACCTATGGGCCACCAATGAGCAGTTCTTC. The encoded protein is CASSPIGDLWATNEQFF. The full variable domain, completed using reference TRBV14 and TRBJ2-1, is EAGVTQFPSHSVIEKGQTVTLRCDPISGHDNLYWYRRVMGKEIKFLLHFVKESKQDESGMPNNRFLAERTGGTYSTLKVQPAELEDSGVYFCASSPIGDLWATNEQFFGPGTRLTVL.

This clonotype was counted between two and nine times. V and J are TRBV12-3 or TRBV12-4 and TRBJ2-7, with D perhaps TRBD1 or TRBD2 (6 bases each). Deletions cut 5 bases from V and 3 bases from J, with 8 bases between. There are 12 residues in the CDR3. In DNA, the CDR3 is TGTGCCAGCAGTGGAGGGGGCTACGAGCAGTACTTC. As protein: CASSGGGYEQYF.

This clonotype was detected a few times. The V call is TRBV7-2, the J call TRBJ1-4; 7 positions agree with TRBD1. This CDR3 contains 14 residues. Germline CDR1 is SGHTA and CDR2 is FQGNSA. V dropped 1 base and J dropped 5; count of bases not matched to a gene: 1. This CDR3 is CASSLGRGNEKLFF. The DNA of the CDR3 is TGTGCCAGCAGCTTAGGCAGGGGGAATGAAAAACTGTTTTTT.

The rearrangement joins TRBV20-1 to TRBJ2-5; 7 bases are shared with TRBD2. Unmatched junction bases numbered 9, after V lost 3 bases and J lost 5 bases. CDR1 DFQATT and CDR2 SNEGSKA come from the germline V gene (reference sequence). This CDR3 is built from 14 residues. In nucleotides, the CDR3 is TGCAGTGCTAGGTATCGAGCGGGACGGGAGACCCAGTACTTC. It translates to CSARYRAGRETQYF.

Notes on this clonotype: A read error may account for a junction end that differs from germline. The CDR3 protein is CAGRGVGDEQYF. The DNA for the CDR3 is TGTGCCGGCAGAGGGGTGGGTGACGAGCAGTACTTC. The chain is built from TRBV2 and TRBJ2-7, with D perhaps matching TRBD1 or TRBD2 (5 bases each). The length of the CDR3 is 12 residues. Germline V gene sequence: CDR1 SNHLY, CDR2 FYNNEI.

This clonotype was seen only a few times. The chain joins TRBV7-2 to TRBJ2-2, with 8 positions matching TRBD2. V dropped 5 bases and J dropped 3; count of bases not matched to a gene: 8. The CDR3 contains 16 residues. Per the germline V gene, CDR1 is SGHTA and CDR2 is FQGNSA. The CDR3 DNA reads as TGTGCCAGCAGCCGAAGCGGGAGACGGGACACCGGGGAGCTGTTTTTT. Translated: CASSRSGRRDTGELFF. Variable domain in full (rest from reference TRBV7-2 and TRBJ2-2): GAGVSQSPSNKVTEKGKDVELRCDPISGHTALYWYRQSLGQGLEFLIYFQGNSAPDKSGLPSDRFSAERTGGSVSTLTIQRTQQEDSAVYLCASSRSGRRDTGELFFGEGSRLTVL.

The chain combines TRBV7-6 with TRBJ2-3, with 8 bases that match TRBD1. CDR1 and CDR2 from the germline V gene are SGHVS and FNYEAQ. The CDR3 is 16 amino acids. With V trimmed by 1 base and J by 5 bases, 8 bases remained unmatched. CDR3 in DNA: TGTGCCAGCAGCTTAGGGCAGGGGGCGCAGAAAGATACGCAGTATTTT. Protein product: CASSLGQGAQKDTQYF.

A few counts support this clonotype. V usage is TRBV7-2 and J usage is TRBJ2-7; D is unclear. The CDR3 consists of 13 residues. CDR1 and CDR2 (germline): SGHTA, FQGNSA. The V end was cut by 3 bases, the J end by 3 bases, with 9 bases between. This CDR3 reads CASSFDTYYEQYF. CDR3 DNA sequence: TGTGCCAGCAGCTTCGACACCTACTACGAGCAGTACTTC.

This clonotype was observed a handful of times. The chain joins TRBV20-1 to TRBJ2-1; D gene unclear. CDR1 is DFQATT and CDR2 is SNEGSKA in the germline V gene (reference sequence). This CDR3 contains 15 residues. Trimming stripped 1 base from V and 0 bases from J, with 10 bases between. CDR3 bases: TGCAGTGCTAGAGTGGCGCGGAGCTCCTACAATGAGCAGTTCTTC. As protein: CSARVARSSYNEQFF.

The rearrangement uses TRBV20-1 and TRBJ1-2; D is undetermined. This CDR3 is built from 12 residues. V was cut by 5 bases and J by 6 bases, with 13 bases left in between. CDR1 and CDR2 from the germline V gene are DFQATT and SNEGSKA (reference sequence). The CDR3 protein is CSAPDMRDGYTF. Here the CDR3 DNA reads TGCAGTGCTCCCGACATGCGCGATGGCTACACCTTC.

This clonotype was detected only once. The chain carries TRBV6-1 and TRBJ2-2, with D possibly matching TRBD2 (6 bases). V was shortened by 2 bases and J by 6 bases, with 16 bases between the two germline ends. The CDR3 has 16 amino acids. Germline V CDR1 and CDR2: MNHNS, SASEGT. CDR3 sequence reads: CASSERRGASAGELFF. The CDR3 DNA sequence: TGTGCCAGCAGTGAACGGCGGGGAGCATCGGCCGGGGAGCTGTTTTTT.

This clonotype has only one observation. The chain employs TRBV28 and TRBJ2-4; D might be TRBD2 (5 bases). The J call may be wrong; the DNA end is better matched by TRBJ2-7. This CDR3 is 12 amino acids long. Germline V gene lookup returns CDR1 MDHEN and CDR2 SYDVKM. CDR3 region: CASSSSVYEQYF. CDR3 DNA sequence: TGTGCCAGCAGCAGTAGCGTCTACGAGCAGTACTTC.

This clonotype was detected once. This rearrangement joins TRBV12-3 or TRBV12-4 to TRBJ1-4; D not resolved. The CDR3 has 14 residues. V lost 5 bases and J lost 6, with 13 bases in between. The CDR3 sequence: CASSMSSWDEKLFF. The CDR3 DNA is TGTGCCAGCAGTATGTCAAGTTGGGATGAAAAACTGTTTTTT.

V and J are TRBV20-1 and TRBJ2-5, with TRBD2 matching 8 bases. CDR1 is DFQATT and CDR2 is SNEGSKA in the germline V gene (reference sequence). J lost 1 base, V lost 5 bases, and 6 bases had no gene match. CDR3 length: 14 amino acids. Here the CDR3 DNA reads TGCAGTGCTCAACTAGCGGCAATCCAAGAGACCCAGTACTTC. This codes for CSAQLAAIQETQYF.

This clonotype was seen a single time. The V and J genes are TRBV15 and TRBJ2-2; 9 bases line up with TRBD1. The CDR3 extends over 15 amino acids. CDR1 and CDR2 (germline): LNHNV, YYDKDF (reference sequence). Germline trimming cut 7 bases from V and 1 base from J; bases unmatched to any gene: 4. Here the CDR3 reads CATTRDRVNTGELFF. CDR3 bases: TGTGCCACCACAAGGGACAGGGTGAACACCGGGGAGCTGTTTTTT.

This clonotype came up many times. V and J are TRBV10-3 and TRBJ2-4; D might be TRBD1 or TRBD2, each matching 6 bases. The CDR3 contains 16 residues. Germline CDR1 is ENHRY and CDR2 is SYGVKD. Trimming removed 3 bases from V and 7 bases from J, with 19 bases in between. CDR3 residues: CAISDPGGYLGNIQYF. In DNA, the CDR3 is TGTGCCATCAGTGACCCCGGGGGCTACTTAGGGAACATTCAGTACTTC.

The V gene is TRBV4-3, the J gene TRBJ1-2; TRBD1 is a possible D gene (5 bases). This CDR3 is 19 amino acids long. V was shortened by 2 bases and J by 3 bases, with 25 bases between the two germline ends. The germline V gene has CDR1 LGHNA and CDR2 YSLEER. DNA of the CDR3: TGCGCCAGCAGCCAAAACCCCGTTGGAGGGGCCCAACTCTACTATGGCTACACCTTC. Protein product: CASSQNPVGGAQLYYGYTF.

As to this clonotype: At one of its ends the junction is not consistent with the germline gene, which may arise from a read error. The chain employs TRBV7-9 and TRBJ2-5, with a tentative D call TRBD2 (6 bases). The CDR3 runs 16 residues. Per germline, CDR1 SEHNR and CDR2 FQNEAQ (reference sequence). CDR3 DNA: TGTGCCAGCAGCTTAAATGCTCCTCAGGAAGGAGGGACCCGGTACTTC. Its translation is CASSLNAPQEGGTRYF.